These 4 T cell receptor beta chains were all obtained from the same sample, sequenced in a study of response to subunit inactivated influenza vaccine. TCRdb recomputed calls from the RT-PCR reads with MiXCR, one row per CDR3 protein. Of some 600,000 distinct CDR3 sequences listed, roughly 15% are singletons. Sequenced here: PBMCs from blood, sampled less than 15 days before vaccination. These receptors all come from a man aged 45-65 years who received an inactivated influenza vaccine.

This clonotype showed up just a few times. V gene TRBV12-3 or TRBV12-4 combines with J gene TRBJ2-1; 13 positions match TRBD2. V dropped 4 bases and J dropped 9; count of bases not matched to a gene: 6. This CDR3 contains 15 residues. This chain's CDR3 is CASSYGTSGAVEQFF. The CDR3 DNA reads as TGTGCCAGCAGTTACGGGACTAGCGGGGCGGTTGAGCAGTTCTTC.

This clonotype was detected only a few times. The chain recombines TRBV6-1 with TRBJ2-5; 8 bases agree with TRBD1. Per germline, CDR1 MNHNS and CDR2 SASEGT. This CDR3 is 15 amino acids long. V gave up 6 bases and J gave up 1 base; unmatched junction bases: 7. CDR3 DNA sequence: TGTGCCAGCAGGCGTCACAGGGGGGCCCAAGAGACCCAGTACTTC. It is translated as CASRRHRGAQETQYF.

This clonotype has only a few counts. The chain joins TRBV20-1 to TRBJ1-5, with D unresolved. V lost 3 bases to trimming and J lost 3 bases, with 9 bases between them. Germline-derived CDR1 and CDR2 are DFQATT and SNEGSKA (reference sequence). The length of the CDR3 is 13 residues. The CDR3 region is CSASFGSNQPQHF. The CDR3 DNA follows: TGCAGTGCTAGTTTCGGTTCCAATCAGCCCCAGCATTTT.

Many counts were recorded for this clonotype. The rearrangement links TRBV12-3 or TRBV12-4 to TRBJ1-2; 10 nucleotides align to TRBD1. V dropped 3 bases and J dropped 8; count of bases not matched to a gene: 6. CDR3 length equals 14 residues. CDR3 DNA sequence: TGTGCCAGCAGTTTGGGGGGACAGGGGCTCGGCTACACCTTC. Its protein is CASSLGGQGLGYTF.